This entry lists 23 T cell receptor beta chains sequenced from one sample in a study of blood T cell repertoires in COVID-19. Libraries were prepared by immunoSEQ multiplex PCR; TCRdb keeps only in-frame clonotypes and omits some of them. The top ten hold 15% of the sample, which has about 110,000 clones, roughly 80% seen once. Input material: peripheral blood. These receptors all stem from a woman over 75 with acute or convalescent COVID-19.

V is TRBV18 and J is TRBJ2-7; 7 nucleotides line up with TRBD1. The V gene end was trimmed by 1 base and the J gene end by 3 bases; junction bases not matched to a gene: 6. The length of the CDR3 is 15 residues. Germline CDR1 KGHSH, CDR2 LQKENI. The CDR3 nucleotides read TGTGCCAGCTCACCACGAGGCGCAGGGGGCTACGAGCAGTACTTC. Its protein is CASSPRGAGGYEQYF.

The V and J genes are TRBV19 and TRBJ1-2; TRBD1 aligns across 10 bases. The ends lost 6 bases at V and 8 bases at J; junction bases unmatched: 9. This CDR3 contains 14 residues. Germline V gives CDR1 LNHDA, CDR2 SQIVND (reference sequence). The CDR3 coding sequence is TGTGCCAGTAGCGATACCGGGACAGGGGTCGGCTACACCTTC. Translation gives CASSDTGTGVGYTF. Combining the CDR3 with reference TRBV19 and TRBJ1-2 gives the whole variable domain DGGITQSPKYLFRKEGQNVTLSCEQNLNHDAMYWYRQDPGQGLRLIYYSQIVNDFQKGDIAEGYSVSREKKESFPLTVTSAQKNPTAFYLCASSDTGTGVGYTFGSGTRLTVV.

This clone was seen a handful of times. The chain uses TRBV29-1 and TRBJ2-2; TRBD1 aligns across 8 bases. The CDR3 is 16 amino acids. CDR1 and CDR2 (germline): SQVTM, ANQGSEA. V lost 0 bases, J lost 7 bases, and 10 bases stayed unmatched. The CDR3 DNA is TGCAGCGTTGAAGATCAGTCCAGGGGGCTGGTCGGGGAGCTGTTTTTT. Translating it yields CSVEDQSRGLVGELFF.

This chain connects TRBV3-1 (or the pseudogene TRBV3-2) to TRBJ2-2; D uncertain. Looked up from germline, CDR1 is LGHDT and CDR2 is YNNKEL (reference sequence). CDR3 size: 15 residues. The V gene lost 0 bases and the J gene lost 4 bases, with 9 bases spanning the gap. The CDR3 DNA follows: TGTGCCAGCAGCCAAGATGCCAGTGGCACCGGGGAGCTGTTTTTT. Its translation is CASSQDASGTGELFF.

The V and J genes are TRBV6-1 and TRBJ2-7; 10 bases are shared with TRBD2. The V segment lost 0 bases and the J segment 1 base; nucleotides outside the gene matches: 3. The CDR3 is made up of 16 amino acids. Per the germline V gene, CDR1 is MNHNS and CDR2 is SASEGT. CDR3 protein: CASSEAPAGGSYEQYF. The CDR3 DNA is TGTGCCAGCAGTGAAGCTCCAGCGGGAGGGTCCTACGAGCAGTACTTC.

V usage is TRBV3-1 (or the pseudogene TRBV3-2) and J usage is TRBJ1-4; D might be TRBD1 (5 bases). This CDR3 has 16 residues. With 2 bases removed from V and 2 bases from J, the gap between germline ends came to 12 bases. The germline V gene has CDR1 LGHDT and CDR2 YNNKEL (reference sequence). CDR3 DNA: TGTGCCAGCAGCCAACGCCAGGGTGTGACTAATGAAAAACTGTTTTTT. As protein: CASSQRQGVTNEKLFF.

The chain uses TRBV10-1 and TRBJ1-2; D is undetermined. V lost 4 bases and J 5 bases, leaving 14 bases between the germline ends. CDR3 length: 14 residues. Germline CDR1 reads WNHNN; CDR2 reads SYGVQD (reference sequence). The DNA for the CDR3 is TGCGCCAGCAGTGGATCGGAGTCGCTGTATGGCTACACCTTC. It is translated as CASSGSESLYGYTF.

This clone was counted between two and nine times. The CDR3 DNA reads TGTGCCAGCAGTTCCATCGACCCAAGGAGCAATGAGCAGTTCTTC. It encodes CASSSIDPRSNEQFF. This chain uses TRBV28 with TRBJ2-1, with D uncertain. This CDR3 is built from 15 residues. V lost 4 bases and J 6 bases, leaving 16 bases between the germline ends. In germline, CDR1 is MDHEN, CDR2 SYDVKM.

The CDR3 DNA sequence: TGCGCCAGCAGCTTGGGACAGGGCGGCACCGGGGAGCTGTTTTTT. Amino acid sequence: CASSLGQGGTGELFF. The chain is built from TRBV5-1 and TRBJ2-2, with 7 bases that match TRBD1. Germline lookup yields CDR1 SGHRS and CDR2 YFSETQ. Unmatched junction bases numbered 3, after V lost 0 bases and J lost 4 bases. The CDR3 has 15 residues.

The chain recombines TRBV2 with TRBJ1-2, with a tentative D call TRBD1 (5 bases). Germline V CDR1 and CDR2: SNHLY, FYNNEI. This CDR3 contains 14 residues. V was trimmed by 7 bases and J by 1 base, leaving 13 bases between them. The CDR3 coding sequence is TGTGCCAGCATCCCTGGGGGGGTTAACTATGGCTACACCTTC. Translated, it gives CASIPGGVNYGYTF.

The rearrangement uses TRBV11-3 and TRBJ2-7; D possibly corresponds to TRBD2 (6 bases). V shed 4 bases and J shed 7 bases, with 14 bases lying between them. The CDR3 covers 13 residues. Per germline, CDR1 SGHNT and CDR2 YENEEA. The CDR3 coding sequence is TGTGCCAGCAGCTCGCGGGACTCTCAGGAGCAGTACGTC. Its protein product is CASSSRDSQEQYV.

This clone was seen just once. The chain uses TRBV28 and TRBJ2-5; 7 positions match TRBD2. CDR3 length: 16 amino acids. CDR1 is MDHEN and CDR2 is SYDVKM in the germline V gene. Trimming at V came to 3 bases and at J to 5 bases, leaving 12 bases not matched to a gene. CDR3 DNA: TGTGCCAGCAGTTTGGATAGCGGGTTCCCGGTGGAGACCCAGTACTTC. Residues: CASSLDSGFPVETQYF.

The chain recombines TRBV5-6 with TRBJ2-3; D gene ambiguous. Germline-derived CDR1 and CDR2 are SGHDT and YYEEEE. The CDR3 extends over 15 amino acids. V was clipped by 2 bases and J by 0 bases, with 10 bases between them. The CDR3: CASSLPATSTDTQYF. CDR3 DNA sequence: TGTGCCAGCAGCTTACCAGCGACCAGCACAGATACGCAGTATTTT. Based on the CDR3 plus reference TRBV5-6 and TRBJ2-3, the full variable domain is DAGVTQSPTHLIKTRGQQVTLRCSPKSGHDTVSWYQQALGQGPQFIFQYYEEEERQRGNFPDRFSGHQFPNYSSELNVNALLLGDSALYLCASSLPATSTDTQYFGPGTRLTVL.

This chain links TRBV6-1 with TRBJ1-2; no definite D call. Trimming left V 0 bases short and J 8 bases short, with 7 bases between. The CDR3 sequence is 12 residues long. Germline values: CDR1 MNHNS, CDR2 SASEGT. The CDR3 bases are TGTGCCAGCAGTGAAGCTCCTCGGGGCTACACCTTC. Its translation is CASSEAPRGYTF.

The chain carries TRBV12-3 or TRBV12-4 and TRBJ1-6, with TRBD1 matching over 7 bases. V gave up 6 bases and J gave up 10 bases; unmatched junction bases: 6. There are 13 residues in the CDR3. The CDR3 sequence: CASSPTGDSPLHF. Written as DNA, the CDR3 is TGTGCCAGCAGCCCTACAGGGGACTCACCCCTCCACTTT.

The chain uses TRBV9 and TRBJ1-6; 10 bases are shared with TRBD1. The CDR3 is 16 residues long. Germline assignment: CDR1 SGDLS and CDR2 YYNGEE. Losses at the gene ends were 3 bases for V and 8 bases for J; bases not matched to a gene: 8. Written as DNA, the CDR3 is TGTGCCAGCAGCGCTCAGCCGGGGACAGGGGATTCACCCCTCCACTTT. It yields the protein CASSAQPGTGDSPLHF.

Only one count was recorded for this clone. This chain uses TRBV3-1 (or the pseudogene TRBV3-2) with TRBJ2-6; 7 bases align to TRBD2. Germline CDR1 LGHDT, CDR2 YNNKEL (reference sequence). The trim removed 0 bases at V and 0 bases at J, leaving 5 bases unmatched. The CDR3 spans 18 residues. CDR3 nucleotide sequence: TGTGCCAGCAGCCAAGATGGCGGGAGAGCCTCTGGGGCCAACGTCCTGACTTTC. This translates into CASSQDGGRASGANVLTF.

The CDR3 here is CASSSDNSGNTIYF. Written as DNA, the CDR3 is TGTGCCAGCAGCTCCGACAACTCTGGAAACACCATATATTTT. V is TRBV7-9 and J is TRBJ1-3; D ambiguous. This CDR3 region has 14 residues. The germline CDR1 and CDR2 sequences are SEHNR and FQNEAQ (reference sequence). V gave up 4 bases and J gave up 0 bases, with 7 bases separating them. Using reference TRBV7-9 and TRBJ1-3 for the parts outside the CDR3, the full variable domain is DTGVSQNPRHKITKRGQNVTFRCDPISEHNRLYWYRQTLGQGPEFLTYFQNEAQLEKSRLLSDRFSAERPKGSFSTLEIQRTEQGDSAMYLCASSSDNSGNTIYFGEGSWLTVV.

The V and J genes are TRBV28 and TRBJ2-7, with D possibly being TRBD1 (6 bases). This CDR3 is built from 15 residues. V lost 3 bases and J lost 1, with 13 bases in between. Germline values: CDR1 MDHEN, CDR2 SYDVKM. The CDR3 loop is CASSLVGTPSYEQYF. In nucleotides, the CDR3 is TGTGCCAGCAGTTTGGTCGGGACACCATCCTACGAGCAGTACTTC. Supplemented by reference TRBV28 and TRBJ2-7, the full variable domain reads DVKVTQSSRYLVKRTGEKVFLECVQDMDHENMFWYRQDPGLGLRLIYFSYDVKMKEKGDIPEGYSVSREKKERFSLILESASTNQTSMYLCASSLVGTPSYEQYFGPGTRLTVT.

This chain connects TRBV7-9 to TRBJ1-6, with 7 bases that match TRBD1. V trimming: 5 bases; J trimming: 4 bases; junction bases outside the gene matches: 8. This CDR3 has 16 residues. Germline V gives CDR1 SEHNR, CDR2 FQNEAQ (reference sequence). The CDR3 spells CASSNHRQGYNSPLHF. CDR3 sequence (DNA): TGTGCCAGCAGCAATCACAGACAGGGTTATAATTCACCCCTCCACTTT.

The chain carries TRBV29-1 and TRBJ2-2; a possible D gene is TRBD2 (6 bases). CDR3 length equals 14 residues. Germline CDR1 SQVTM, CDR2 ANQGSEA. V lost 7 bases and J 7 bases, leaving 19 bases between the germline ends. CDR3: CSAVGQEGRGELFF. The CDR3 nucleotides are TGCAGCGCCGTGGGGCAGGAGGGGCGCGGGGAGCTGTTTTTT.

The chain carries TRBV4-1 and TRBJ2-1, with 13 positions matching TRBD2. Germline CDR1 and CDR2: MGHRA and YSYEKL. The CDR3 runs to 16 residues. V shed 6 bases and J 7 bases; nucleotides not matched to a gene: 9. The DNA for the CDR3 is TGCGCCAGCAGTCGGACTAGCGGGAGTTTTTTTAATGAGCAGTTCTTC. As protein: CASSRTSGSFFNEQFF.

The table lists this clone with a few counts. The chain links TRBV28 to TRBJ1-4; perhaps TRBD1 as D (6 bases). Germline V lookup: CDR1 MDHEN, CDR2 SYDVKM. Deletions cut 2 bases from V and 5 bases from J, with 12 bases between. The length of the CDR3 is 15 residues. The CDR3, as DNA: TGTGCCAGCAGTTTAGATACAGGGAGAAATGAAAAACTGTTTTTT. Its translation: CASSLDTGRNEKLFF. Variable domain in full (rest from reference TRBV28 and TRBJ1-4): DVKVTQSSRYLVKRTGEKVFLECVQDMDHENMFWYRQDPGLGLRLIYFSYDVKMKEKGDIPEGYSVSREKKERFSLILESASTNQTSMYLCASSLDTGRNEKLFFGSGTQLSVL.